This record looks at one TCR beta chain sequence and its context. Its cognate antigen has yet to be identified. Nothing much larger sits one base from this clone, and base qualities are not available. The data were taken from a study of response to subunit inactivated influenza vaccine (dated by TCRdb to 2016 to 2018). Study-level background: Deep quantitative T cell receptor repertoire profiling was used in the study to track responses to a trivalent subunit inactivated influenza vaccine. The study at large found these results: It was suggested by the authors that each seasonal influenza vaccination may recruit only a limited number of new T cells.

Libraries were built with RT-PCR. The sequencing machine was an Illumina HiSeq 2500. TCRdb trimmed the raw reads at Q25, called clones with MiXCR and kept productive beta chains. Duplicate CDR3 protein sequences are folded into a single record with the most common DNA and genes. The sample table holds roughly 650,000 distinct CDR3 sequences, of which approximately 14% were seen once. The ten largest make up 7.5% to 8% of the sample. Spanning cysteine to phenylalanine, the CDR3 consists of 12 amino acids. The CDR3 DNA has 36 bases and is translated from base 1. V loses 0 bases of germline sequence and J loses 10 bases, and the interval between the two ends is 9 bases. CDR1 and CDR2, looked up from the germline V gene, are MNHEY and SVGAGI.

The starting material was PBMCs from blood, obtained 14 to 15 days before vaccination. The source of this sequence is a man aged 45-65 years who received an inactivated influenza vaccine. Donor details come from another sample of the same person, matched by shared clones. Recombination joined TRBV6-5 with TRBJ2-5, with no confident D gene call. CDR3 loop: CASSYSNGVQYF. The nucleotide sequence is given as TGTGCCAGCAGTTACTCGAATGGCGTCCAGTACTTC.